Shown below are 23 T cell receptor beta chains from a single sample sequenced in a study of glioma-infiltrating T cells. Amplification of TCR alpha and beta CDR3 regions from RNA used iRepertoire nested multiplex PCR. One entry per CDR3 protein results from TCRdb running MiXCR on the multiplex PCR reads. Here the sample spans around 350,000 distinct CDR3 sequences, approximately 42% being singletons. Sequencing was performed on glioma tissue, nonneoplastic brain tissue, or PBMCs (not recorded which). The receptors stem from a human donor with low-grade glioma or glioblastoma, undergoing nonglioma brain surgery, or in good health (not recorded which).

The V and J genes are TRBV11-2 and TRBJ2-7; no clear D. This CDR3 contains 14 residues. CDR1 SGHAT and CDR2 FQNNGV come from the germline V gene. Between the trimmed V and J ends, which lost 2 bases and 4 bases, there was a span of 12 bases. The CDR3 nucleotides read TGTGCCAGCAGCTTATTAAAACACCTTTACGAGCAGTACTTC. The encoded protein is CASSLLKHLYEQYF. The full variable domain, completed using reference TRBV11-2 and TRBJ2-7, is EAGVAQSPRYKIIEKRQSVAFWCNPISGHATLYWYQQILGQGPKLLIQFQNNGVVDDSQLPKDRFSAERLKGVDSTLKIQPAKLEDSAVYLCASSLLKHLYEQYFGPGTRLTVT.

This chain's CDR3 is CASSPGRQGVSGNSPLHF. The DNA for the CDR3 is TGTGCCAGTAGTCCAGGGCGGCAGGGTGTGTCGGGGAATTCACCCCTCCACTTT. This sequence joins TRBV19 and TRBJ1-6, with TRBD1 as a possible D gene (5 bases). Germline CDR1 and CDR2: LNHDA and SQIVND (reference sequence). Trimming shortened V by 5 bases and J by 7 bases, and 24 bases separated the two germline ends. This CDR3 spans 18 amino acids. The full variable domain, in which reference TRBV19 and TRBJ1-6 provide the parts outside the CDR3, is DGGITQSPKYLFRKEGQNVTLSCEQNLNHDAMYWYRQDPGQGLRLIYYSQIVNDFQKGDIAEGYSVSREKKESFPLTVTSAQKNPTAFYLCASSPGRQGVSGNSPLHFGNGTRLTVT.

This clonotype was picked up a small number of times. The chain employs TRBV7-7 and TRBJ2-2; tentative D call: TRBD2 (6 bases). This CDR3 comprises 12 residues. Looked up from germline, CDR1 is SSHAT and CDR2 is FNYEAQ (reference sequence). With 8 bases removed from V and 3 bases from J, the gap between germline ends came to 7 bases. The CDR3 spells CASAGYTGELFF. The CDR3 DNA sequence: TGTGCCAGCGCGGGGTACACCGGGGAGCTGTTTTTT.

This clonotype was counted a single time. A much larger clone lies one base from this, so it may be a read error. The gene calls are TRBV6-2 or TRBV6-3 and TRBJ2-1, with TRBD2 matching over 7 bases. This CDR3 has 15 amino acids. Germline CDR1 and CDR2: MNHEY and SVGEGT. V shed 6 bases, J shed 5 bases, and the junction held 10 bases outside the gene matches. Here the CDR3 reads CASSLRAGDDNEQFF. The CDR3 DNA is TGTGCCAGCAGCCTGAGGGCGGGAGACGACAATGAGCAGTTCTTC.

This chain joins TRBV6-1 and TRBJ2-5; D perhaps matches TRBD1 (6 bases). CDR1 is MNHNS and CDR2 is SASEGT in the germline V gene. The CDR3 loop spans 13 amino acids. Between the trimmed V and J ends, which lost 5 bases and 4 bases, there was a span of 11 bases. CDR3 in amino acids: CASSTGMPETQYF. The DNA for the CDR3 is TGTGCCAGCAGTACAGGGATGCCAGAGACCCAGTACTTC.

This clonotype has just a few counts. This rearrangement joins TRBV20-1 to TRBJ2-7, with D hard to call. Germline assignment: CDR1 DFQATT and CDR2 SNEGSKA (reference sequence). Trimming cost V 5 bases and J 2 bases, with 7 bases left between them. This CDR3 contains 11 residues. This CDR3 reads CSASQTYEQYF. The CDR3 coding sequence is TGCAGTGCTTCTCAAACCTACGAGCAGTACTTC.

A few counts support this clonotype. A much larger clone lies one base from this, so it may be a read error. This chain uses TRBV27 with TRBJ2-1; 12 bases align to TRBD2. The CDR3 spans 15 residues. Looked up from germline, CDR1 is MNHEY and CDR2 is SMNVEV (reference sequence). CDR3 bases: TGTGCCAGCAGCCTCAGACTAGCGGGAGTAACTGAGCGGTTCTTC. Encoded protein: CASSLRLAGVTERFF.

This chain's CDR3 is CASSHHLAYGDEQYF. The CDR3 region has the DNA TGTGCCAGCAGTCACCACCTAGCGTATGGCGACGAGCAGTACTTC. V and J are TRBV28 and TRBJ2-7, with D tentatively TRBD2 (6 bases). The CDR3 runs 15 residues. V lost 5 bases, J lost 5 bases, and 19 bases lay in between. The germline CDR1 and CDR2 sequences are MDHEN and SYDVKM.

In this sample, this clonotype turned up many times. The chain recombines TRBV28 with TRBJ2-1; D unclear. Trimming stripped 6 bases from V and 4 bases from J, with 10 bases between. CDR1 and CDR2 from the germline V gene are MDHEN and SYDVKM. The CDR3 covers 13 residues. The DNA of the CDR3 is TGTGCCAGCAGCTGGACGGTTTACAATGAGCAGTTCTTC. This gives the protein CASSWTVYNEQFF.

The chain is built from TRBV7-8 and TRBJ2-1; 8 bases align to TRBD1. Germline V CDR1 and CDR2: SGHVS, FQNEAQ. The CDR3 extends over 16 amino acids. V was clipped by 1 base and J by 9 bases; unmatched bases: 11. The CDR3 coding sequence is TGTGCCAGCAGCTTAGTGGCAGGGGGCAATTCTGGTGAGCAGTTCTTC. This sequence encodes CASSLVAGGNSGEQFF. The whole variable domain, filled in from reference TRBV7-8 and TRBJ2-1, reads GAGVSQSPRYKVAKRGQDVALRCDPISGHVSLFWYQQALGQGPEFLTYFQNEAQLDKSGLPSDRFFAERPEGSVSTLKIQRTQQEDSAVYLCASSLVAGGNSGEQFFGPGTRLTVL.

The gene calls are TRBV27 and TRBJ1-1; tentatively, D is TRBD1 (5 bases). V lost 3 bases, J lost 12 bases, and 17 bases lay in between. CDR3 length equals 13 residues. The germline V gene encodes CDR1 MNHEY and CDR2 SMNVEV (reference sequence). CDR3 in amino acids: CASSFTGRRGSFF. The CDR3 DNA is TGTGCCAGCAGTTTTACAGGACGAAGAGGGTCTTTCTTT.

The chain employs TRBV20-1 and TRBJ1-5, with D uncertain. The CDR3 contains 22 residues. Trimming shortened V by 0 bases and J by 0 bases, and 30 bases separated the two germline ends. In germline, CDR1 is DFQATT, CDR2 SNEGSKA (reference sequence). The CDR3 here is CSARDLAGSTTGSGYSNQPQHF. CDR3 bases: TGCAGTGCTAGAGATCTCGCGGGAAGCACTACGGGGTCTGGGTATAGCAATCAGCCCCAGCATTTT.

V and J are TRBV27 and TRBJ2-7, with D unresolved. The CDR3 contains 17 residues. Trimming pared 6 bases from V and 9 bases from J, leaving 30 bases between. The germline CDR1 and CDR2 sequences are MNHEY and SMNVEV (reference sequence). This chain's CDR3 is CASSPARVSRITDTQYF. The CDR3 bases are TGTGCCAGCAGCCCCGCCCGGGTTAGCCGAATCACAGATACGCAGTACTTC.

This chain links TRBV4-1 with TRBJ2-3; 10 nucleotides agree with TRBD2. The CDR3 loop spans 22 amino acids. The ends lost 3 bases at V and 0 bases at J; junction bases unmatched: 21. The V gene's germline CDR1 is MGHRA and CDR2 YSYEKL. Here the CDR3 DNA reads TGCGCCAGCAGCCAGCCTACTCGTCCCGGGACTAGCGCCGATGGGAGCACAGATACGCAGTATTTT. Its protein product is CASSQPTRPGTSADGSTDTQYF.

This clonotype occurred a few times. This chain uses TRBV3-1 with TRBJ1-4, with D unresolved. Deletions cut 5 bases from V and 6 bases from J, with 16 bases between. Germline loops: CDR1 LGHDT, CDR2 YNNKEL (reference sequence). The CDR3 extends over 15 amino acids. The DNA of the CDR3 is TGTGCCAGCAGCGATCGGGCCTACGGACATGAAAAACTGTTTTTT. It encodes CASSDRAYGHEKLFF.

The chain has TRBV28 and TRBJ2-5; 8 bases map to TRBD2. The trim removed 3 bases at V and 5 bases at J, leaving 8 bases unmatched. This CDR3 has 15 amino acids. Germline V gene lookup returns CDR1 MDHEN and CDR2 SYDVKM. CDR3 loop: CASSFVGLAGETQYF. CDR3 DNA: TGTGCCAGCAGTTTCGTAGGACTAGCTGGTGAGACCCAGTACTTC.

In this sample, this clonotype turned up once. This may arise from a read error, as a much more abundant clone is one base away. The rearrangement joins TRBV27 to TRBJ2-1; maybe TRBD2 (5 bases). The V gene's germline CDR1 is MNHEY and CDR2 SMNVEV (reference sequence). The length of the CDR3 is 10 residues. V dropped 11 bases and J dropped 10 bases, with 12 bases sitting between them. CDR3 amino acids: CAYPRGEQFF. For the CDR3, the DNA is TGTGCCTACCCGCGAGGGGAGCAGTTCTTC.

This clonotype occurred many times. V gene TRBV6-1 combines with J gene TRBJ2-2, with TRBD2 identical over 15 bases. This CDR3 region has 21 residues. Germline-derived CDR1 and CDR2 are MNHNS and SASEGT. Unmatched junction bases numbered 13, after V lost 4 bases and J lost 1 base. The CDR3 loop reads CASSGGRRTSGRARNTGELFF. The CDR3 DNA is TGTGCCAGCAGTGGGGGGCGTCGGACTAGCGGGAGGGCCCGGAACACCGGGGAGCTGTTTTTT.

Many counts were recorded for this clonotype. This sequence joins TRBV7-9 and TRBJ2-7; 9 bases fit TRBD1. The germline CDR1 and CDR2 sequences are SEHNR and FQNEAQ (reference sequence). The J segment lost 2 bases and the V segment lost 4 bases, leaving 9 bases of the junction unmatched. This CDR3 region has 16 residues. For the CDR3, the DNA is TGTGCCAGCAGCTCTGGACCGGGACAGGGTACCTACGAGCAGTACTTC. Its protein is CASSSGPGQGTYEQYF.

The chain employs TRBV29-1 and TRBJ2-7; 8 nucleotides agree with TRBD2. This CDR3 has 15 residues. The trim removed 1 base at V and 3 bases at J, leaving 8 bases unmatched. CDR1 is SQVTM and CDR2 is ANQGSEA in the germline V gene. CDR3 bases: TGCAGCGTTGAAGGCCAGCGGGGGTACTACTACGAGCAGTACTTC. It encodes CSVEGQRGYYYEQYF.

The chain has TRBV2 and TRBJ1-5; 8 bases agree with TRBD1. The CDR3 has 13 amino acids. Trimming removed 10 bases from V and 12 bases from J; junction bases left unmatched: 14. CDR1 is SNHLY, CDR2 FYNNEI, per germline. This CDR3 is CATKGTGRRDQHF. In DNA form, the CDR3 reads TGTGCCACAAAAGGGACAGGCCGCCGGGACCAGCATTTT.

The J gene is TRBJ2-7, the V gene TRBV4-1; D perhaps matches TRBD2 (6 bases). Trimming pared 5 bases from V and 2 bases from J, leaving 16 bases between. Germline assignment: CDR1 MGHRA and CDR2 YSYEKL. The CDR3 contains 15 residues. This CDR3 reads CASSLLAGEAYEQYF. Written as DNA, the CDR3 is TGCGCCAGCAGCTTACTAGCCGGAGAGGCCTACGAGCAGTACTTC.

The chain is built from TRBV6-1 and TRBJ1-1; D call uncertain. Germline-derived CDR1 and CDR2 are MNHNS and SASEGT. The CDR3 covers 14 residues. Trimming took off 7 bases at V and 1 base at J, with 13 bases between the two ends. The CDR3 spells CASTPWGGNTEAFF. DNA for the CDR3: TGTGCCAGCACCCCCTGGGGAGGGAACACTGAAGCTTTCTTT.